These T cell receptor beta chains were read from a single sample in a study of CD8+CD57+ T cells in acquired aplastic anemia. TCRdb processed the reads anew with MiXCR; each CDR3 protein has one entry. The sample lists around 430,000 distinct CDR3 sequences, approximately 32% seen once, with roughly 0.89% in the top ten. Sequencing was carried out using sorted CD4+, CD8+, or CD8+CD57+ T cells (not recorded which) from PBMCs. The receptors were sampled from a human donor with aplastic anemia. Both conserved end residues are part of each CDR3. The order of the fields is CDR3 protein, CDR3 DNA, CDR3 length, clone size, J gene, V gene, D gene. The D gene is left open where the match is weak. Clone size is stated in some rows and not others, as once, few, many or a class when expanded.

cdr3_aa: CSVGPPNNEQFF
cdr3_nt: TGCAGCGTTGGACCTCCCAACAATGAGCAGTTCTTC
cdr3_length: 12
clone_size: .
j_call: TRBJ2-1
v_call: TRBV29-1
d_call: .

cdr3_aa: CASSLRRAGNSPLHF
cdr3_nt: TGTGCCAGCAGTCTTAGAAGGGCTGGGAATTCACCCCTCCACTTT
cdr3_length: 15
clone_size: many
j_call: TRBJ1-6
v_call: TRBV12-3/TRBV12-4
d_call: .

cdr3_aa: CASSQSTSGVTGELFF
cdr3_nt: TGTGCCAGCAGCCAATCAACTAGCGGGGTCACCGGGGAGCTGTTTTTT
cdr3_length: 16
clone_size: .
j_call: TRBJ2-2
v_call: TRBV3-1
d_call: TRBD2

cdr3_aa: CASSVGGRGNTDTQYF
cdr3_nt: TGTGCCAGCAGCGTCGGCGGGCGGGGAAACACAGATACGCAGTATTTT
cdr3_length: 16
clone_size: .
j_call: TRBJ2-3
v_call: TRBV14
d_call: .

cdr3_aa: CASSQPNTNTGELFF
cdr3_nt: TGTGCCAGCAGCCAGCCGAACACGAACACCGGGGAGCTGTTTTTT
cdr3_length: 15
clone_size: .
j_call: TRBJ2-2
v_call: TRBV3-1
d_call: .

cdr3_aa: CASILGTGAGNQPQHF
cdr3_nt: TGTGCCAGCATCCTCGGGACAGGGGCTGGGAATCAGCCCCAGCATTTT
cdr3_length: 16
clone_size: .
j_call: TRBJ1-5
v_call: TRBV2
d_call: TRBD1

cdr3_aa: CASSQSSSGTYNEKLFF
cdr3_nt: TGTGCCAGCAGTCAGAGTAGCAGCGGTACATATAATGAAAAACTGTTTTTT
cdr3_length: 17
clone_size: many
j_call: TRBJ1-4
v_call: TRBV25-1
d_call: .

cdr3_aa: CSASPWGTEAFF
cdr3_nt: TGCAGTGCTAGCCCGTGGGGCACTGAAGCTTTCTTT
cdr3_length: 12
clone_size: once
j_call: TRBJ1-1
v_call: TRBV20-1
d_call: .

cdr3_aa: CSASGQQNEKLFF
cdr3_nt: TGCAGTGCTAGTGGCCAGCAGAATGAAAAACTGTTTTTT
cdr3_length: 13
clone_size: many
j_call: TRBJ1-4
v_call: TRBV20-1
d_call: .

cdr3_aa: CASSYGRMGREAFF
cdr3_nt: TGTGCCAGCAGTTATGGGAGGATGGGCAGGGAAGCTTTCTTT
cdr3_length: 14
clone_size: few
j_call: TRBJ1-1
v_call: TRBV6-9
d_call: .

cdr3_aa: CASTPGQQNEKLFF
cdr3_nt: TGCGCCAGCACCCCGGGACAGCAAAATGAAAAACTGTTTTTT
cdr3_length: 14
clone_size: .
j_call: TRBJ1-4
v_call: TRBV5-1
d_call: TRBD1

cdr3_aa: CAISESVQGKNHGYTF
cdr3_nt: TGTGCCATCAGTGAGTCGGTACAGGGTAAGAATCATGGCTACACCTTC
cdr3_length: 16
clone_size: .
j_call: TRBJ1-2
v_call: TRBV10-3
d_call: .

cdr3_aa: CASSPTINEQYF
cdr3_nt: TGTGCCAGCTCACCAACTATCAACGAGCAGTACTTC
cdr3_length: 12
clone_size: few
j_call: TRBJ2-7
v_call: TRBV9
d_call: .

cdr3_aa: CACHYRVNTEAFF
cdr3_nt: TGTGCCTGTCACTACAGGGTGAACACTGAAGCTTTCTTT
cdr3_length: 13
clone_size: .
j_call: TRBJ1-1
v_call: TRBV19
d_call: .

cdr3_aa: CASTIRTGGPSDEQFF
cdr3_nt: TGTGCCAGTACTATAAGAACTGGAGGGCCCTCGGATGAGCAGTTCTTC
cdr3_length: 16
clone_size: few
j_call: TRBJ2-1
v_call: TRBV19
d_call: .

cdr3_aa: CASSQAQGARPNYGYTF
cdr3_nt: TGTGCCAGCAGCCAAGCACAGGGGGCACGTCCTAACTATGGCTACACCTTC
cdr3_length: 17
clone_size: many
j_call: TRBJ1-2
v_call: TRBV14
d_call: TRBD1

cdr3_aa: CASLALLNTEAFF
cdr3_nt: TGTGCCAGCCTCGCCCTCCTGAACACTGAAGCTTTCTTT
cdr3_length: 13
clone_size: few
j_call: TRBJ1-1
v_call: TRBV28
d_call: .

cdr3_aa: CASTRQVNTGELFF
cdr3_nt: TGTGCCAGCACTAGGCAGGTCAACACCGGGGAGCTGTTTTTT
cdr3_length: 14
clone_size: many
j_call: TRBJ2-2
v_call: TRBV2
d_call: .

cdr3_aa: CASSLDPYYGYTF
cdr3_nt: TGTGCCAGCAGCCTGGACCCCTACTATGGCTACACCTTC
cdr3_length: 13
clone_size: many
j_call: TRBJ1-2
v_call: TRBV12-3/TRBV12-4
d_call: .

cdr3_aa: CSGTGMNTEAFF
cdr3_nt: TGCAGCGGGACAGGGATGAACACTGAAGCTTTCTTT
cdr3_length: 12
clone_size: many
j_call: TRBJ1-1
v_call: TRBV29-1
d_call: TRBD1

cdr3_aa: CASSWDGGTEAFF
cdr3_nt: TGTGCCAGCAGTTGGGACGGCGGCACTGAAGCTTTCTTT
cdr3_length: 13
clone_size: .
j_call: TRBJ1-1
v_call: TRBV10-3
d_call: .

cdr3_aa: CASSPQPTGSNQPQHF
cdr3_nt: TGCGCCAGCAGCCCCCAGCCTACAGGTAGCAATCAGCCCCAGCATTTT
cdr3_length: 16
clone_size: few
j_call: TRBJ1-5
v_call: TRBV4-1
d_call: .

cdr3_aa: CASSQALGFPYEQYF
cdr3_nt: TGTGCCAGCAGCCAAGCCCTCGGGTTCCCCTACGAGCAGTACTTC
cdr3_length: 15
clone_size: many
j_call: TRBJ2-7
v_call: TRBV14
d_call: .

cdr3_aa: CASSSSGSWDEQYF
cdr3_nt: TGTGCCAGCTCTTCTAGCGGGAGTTGGGACGAGCAGTACTTC
cdr3_length: 14
clone_size: many
j_call: TRBJ2-7
v_call: TRBV19
d_call: TRBD2

cdr3_aa: CASSEVEGRTPQHF
cdr3_nt: TGTGCCAGCAGTGAAGTCGAGGGACGTACGCCCCAGCATTTT
cdr3_length: 14
clone_size: many
j_call: TRBJ1-5
v_call: TRBV6-1
d_call: .

cdr3_aa: CASTPDYSILQETQYF
cdr3_nt: TGTGCCAGCACCCCGGACTATTCCATCCTCCAAGAGACCCAGTACTTC
cdr3_length: 16
clone_size: .
j_call: TRBJ2-5
v_call: TRBV6-1
d_call: .

cdr3_aa: CSVRDHGYTF
cdr3_nt: TGCAGCGTGCGGGACCATGGCTACACCTTC
cdr3_length: 10
clone_size: .
j_call: TRBJ1-2
v_call: TRBV29-1
d_call: .

cdr3_aa: CASSLMGEDTQYF
cdr3_nt: TGTGCCAGCAGCCTCATGGGGGAAGATACGCAGTATTTT
cdr3_length: 13
clone_size: .
j_call: TRBJ2-3
v_call: TRBV14
d_call: .

cdr3_aa: CSVVSGFGYTF
cdr3_nt: TGCAGCGTTGTATCCGGGTTCGGCTACACCTTC
cdr3_length: 11
clone_size: few
j_call: TRBJ1-2
v_call: TRBV29-1
d_call: .

cdr3_aa: CASTRGGSNTEAFF
cdr3_nt: TGTGCCAGCACCAGAGGGGGGTCCAACACTGAAGCTTTCTTT
cdr3_length: 14
clone_size: .
j_call: TRBJ1-1
v_call: TRBV7-2
d_call: .

cdr3_aa: CASTPDQGAYGYTF
cdr3_nt: TGTGCCAGCACCCCGGATCAGGGGGCTTACGGCTACACTTTC
cdr3_length: 14
clone_size: many
j_call: TRBJ1-2
v_call: TRBV9
d_call: TRBD1

cdr3_aa: CASSLDSPNSPLHF
cdr3_nt: TGTGCCAGCAGCTTGGACAGCCCCAATTCACCCCTCCACTTT
cdr3_length: 14
clone_size: many
j_call: TRBJ1-6
v_call: TRBV12-3/TRBV12-4
d_call: .

cdr3_aa: CASSFQGTYEQYF
cdr3_nt: TGTGCCAGCAGTTTTCAGGGTACCTACGAGCAGTACTTC
cdr3_length: 13
clone_size: .
j_call: TRBJ2-7
v_call: TRBV28
d_call: .

cdr3_aa: CASSSSRQGGETQYF
cdr3_nt: TGTGCCAGCAGCTCCTCCAGACAGGGGGGAGAGACCCAGTACTTC
cdr3_length: 15
clone_size: .
j_call: TRBJ2-5
v_call: TRBV5-5
d_call: TRBD1

cdr3_aa: CSARGVDYGYTF
cdr3_nt: TGCAGTGCTAGGGGCGTTGACTATGGCTACACCTTC
cdr3_length: 12
clone_size: many
j_call: TRBJ1-2
v_call: TRBV20-1
d_call: .

cdr3_aa: CASSSRDFTYGYTF
cdr3_nt: TGCGCCAGCAGCTCCCGAGACTTTACCTATGGCTACACCTTC
cdr3_length: 14
clone_size: many
j_call: TRBJ1-2
v_call: TRBV5-1
d_call: .

cdr3_aa: CASSVGQGSNQPQHF
cdr3_nt: TGTGCCAGCAGTGTTGGACAGGGTAGCAATCAGCCCCAGCATTTT
cdr3_length: 15
clone_size: many
j_call: TRBJ1-5
v_call: TRBV2
d_call: TRBD1

cdr3_aa: CASSYSGTGLGYTF
cdr3_nt: TGTGCCAGCAGTTACTCGGGGACAGGGCTTGGCTACACCTTC
cdr3_length: 14
clone_size: many
j_call: TRBJ1-2
v_call: TRBV6-5
d_call: TRBD1